Each of the 6 T cell receptor beta chains below was sequenced from the same sample in a study of Ad26.COV2.S vaccination and SARS-CoV-2 variants. Treatment reported: some 20 received Ad26.COV2.S at low or high dose, single or two shots; about 5 received placebo; per-sample allocation not given. It was on day 63 after the first vaccine or placebo injection that samples were taken. Measured with immunoSEQ multiplex PCR; TCRdb has only the in-frame clones, and not every one. The sample comprises roughly 380,000 clones, 70% to 90% of which are singletons, and 3% to 4% rests with the top ten. The input for sequencing was peripheral blood, taken in a trial of Ad26.COV2.S vaccine versus placebo. These receptors were collected from a person between 18 and 65 years old who received the Ad26.COV2.S COVID-19 vaccine or a placebo.

The chain uses TRBV6-2 or TRBV6-3 and TRBJ2-1, with TRBD2 matching 7 bases. V shed 0 bases, J shed 6 bases, and the junction held 14 bases outside the gene matches. CDR3 length equals 18 residues. CDR1 MNHEY and CDR2 SVGEGT come from the germline V gene. Written as DNA, the CDR3 is TGTGCCAGCAGTTACTCGAGCGGGGCGGGAGTCCCCCTCAATGAGCAGTTCTTC. It translates to CASSYSSGAGVPLNEQFF.

The rearrangement uses TRBV25-1 and TRBJ1-2; 7 bases are shared with TRBD1. The V gene's germline CDR1 is MGHDK and CDR2 SYGVNS. The V gene end was trimmed by 1 base and the J gene end by 4 bases; junction bases not matched to a gene: 12. The CDR3 covers 17 residues. As DNA, the CDR3 is TGTGCCAGCAGTGAATGGAGGACAGGAACTGGCGTCTATGGCTACACCTTC. Translating it yields CASSEWRTGTGVYGYTF.

The V and J genes are TRBV5-4 and TRBJ1-2; D perhaps matches TRBD1 (6 bases). The germline V gene has CDR1 SGHNT and CDR2 YYREEE (reference sequence). The CDR3 loop spans 14 amino acids. Trimming took 6 bases from V and 3 from J, leaving 15 bases between them. The CDR3 DNA reads as TGTGCCAGCAAACTAGGGGGGTACGACTATGGCTACACCTTC. Its translation is CASKLGGYDYGYTF.

J is TRBJ2-2 and V is TRBV12-3 or TRBV12-4, with TRBD2 as a possible D gene (6 bases). This CDR3 is built from 13 residues. V was cut by 7 bases and J by 3 bases, with 9 bases left in between. The CDR3 loop is CASIRDYTGELFF. CDR3 bases: TGTGCCAGCATCCGGGACTACACCGGGGAGCTGTTTTTT.

The chain couples TRBV4-3 to TRBJ2-1; D is possibly TRBD2 (7 bases). The CDR3 has 16 amino acids. CDR1 and CDR2 (germline): LGHNA, YSLEER. The V and J ends lost 1 base and 8 bases respectively, with 18 bases between them. The CDR3 sequence: CASSQVVWGGGHEQFF. CDR3 nucleotide sequence: TGCGCCAGCAGCCAAGTCGTTTGGGGGGGCGGCCATGAGCAGTTCTTC.

This sequence joins TRBV2 and TRBJ1-3, with no clear D. CDR1 and CDR2 from the germline V gene are SNHLY and FYNNEI. V was clipped by 1 base and J by 2 bases, with 6 bases between them. The CDR3 totals 14 residues. The CDR3 spells CASSEGGTGNTIYF. The CDR3 DNA sequence: TGTGCCAGCAGTGAAGGAGGGACTGGAAACACCATATATTTT.